This T cell receptor beta chain was observed in a study of Graves' ophthalmopathy and Graves' hyperthyroidism. Study outcomes and limitations: Separation of ophthalmopathy from stable hyperthyroidism was achieved by a 13-signature model, at approximately 90% sensitivity and under 82% specificity.

Eligible hyperthyroidism cases comprised new diagnoses of under 2 months' duration in individuals aged 18 to 65. In the case of this clonotype: The antigen remains unidentified.

This CDR3 contains 15 residues. Looked up from germline, CDR1 is SGDLS and CDR2 is YYNGEE. J lost 5 bases, V lost 0 bases, and 6 bases had no gene match. Beta-chain TCR CDR3 regions were amplified from RNA transcripts. An opening RT-PCR round employed HTBI primers and preceded a second-round multiplex PCR. TCRdb itself ran the multiplex PCR reads through MiXCR, one entry per CDR3 protein. Altogether just over 600,000 distinct CDR3 sequences are present, 22% being singletons, with the ten largest covering more than 5.5%. The TCR comes from a young woman with stable Graves' hyperthyroidism. Some clones in this sample may be carry-over from other donors' samples. What was sequenced was peripheral blood. This chain links TRBV9 with TRBJ2-5; 8 bases map to TRBD1. CDR3 region: CASSVDAGGGETQYF. The DNA for the CDR3 is TGTGCCAGCAGCGTAGACGCAGGGGGCGGGGAGACCCAGTACTTC.